The 17 T cell receptor beta chains in this list originate from one sample, sequenced in a study of regulatory T cells in long-lasting Graves disease. Arm-PCR of CDR3 regions and iRepertoire HTBI primers were the basis on which TCR beta libraries were built. TCRdb re-called the multiplex PCR reads with MiXCR, one entry per CDR3 protein. The top ten clones hold 18% of a sample with over 500,000 distinct CDR3 sequences, 16% of them seen once. Time point of the sample: newly diagnosed GD, antithyroid drugs for less than 3 months. From PBMCs, RNA was extracted and then used to make the TCR library. This sample also belongs to another study, concerning T cells in Graves' hyperthyroidism and ophthalmopathy.

The starting material was peripheral blood mononuclear cells (PBMCs), obtained at new diagnosis, from a patient treated with antithyroid drugs. These receptors came from a woman in her thirties with Graves disease.

The chain links TRBV5-1 to TRBJ1-2; maybe TRBD1 (5 bases). Trimming shortened V by 0 bases and J by 7 bases, and 13 bases separated the two germline ends. The CDR3 contains 14 residues. Germline values: CDR1 SGHRS, CDR2 YFSETQ. The CDR3 DNA reads as TGCGCCAGCAGCTTGGAACAGGCCCCTTTTGGCTACACCTTC. It codes for CASSLEQAPFGYTF. Using reference TRBV5-1 and TRBJ1-2 for the parts outside the CDR3, the full variable domain is KAGVTQTPRYLIKTRGQQVTLSCSPISGHRSVSWYQQTPGQGLQFLFEYFSETQRNKGNFPGRFSGRQFSNSRSEMNVSTLELGDSALYLCASSLEQAPFGYTFGSGTRLTVV.

This clonotype was counted between two and nine times. This chain joins TRBV6-2 or TRBV6-3 and TRBJ2-7; either TRBD1 or TRBD2 may supply D (6 bases each). This CDR3 is built from 12 residues. CDR1 is MNHEY and CDR2 is SVGEGT in the germline V gene. V lost 5 bases and J lost 8, with 13 bases in between. The CDR3: CASSLGGGKQYF. Here the CDR3 DNA reads TGTGCCAGCAGTCTCGGAGGGGGGAAGCAGTACTTC.

The chain recombines TRBV28 with TRBJ1-6; 7 bases are shared with TRBD1. The length of the CDR3 is 15 residues. V shed 4 bases, J shed 6 bases, and the junction held 6 bases outside the gene matches. Germline V gene sequence: CDR1 MDHEN, CDR2 SYDVKM. CDR3 nucleotides: TGTGCCAGCAGTTACACAGGGGTGATTAATTCACCCCTCCACTTT. Protein sequence: CASSYTGVINSPLHF.

The sample holds many counts of this clonotype. CDR3 in DNA: TGCAGCGTTGACAGGGGCTCTGAAGCTTTCTTT. This sequence encodes CSVDRGSEAFF. The chain recombines TRBV29-1 with TRBJ1-1, with a weak D call TRBD1 (6 bases). Germline V lookup: CDR1 SQVTM, CDR2 ANQGSEA. The CDR3 is made up of 11 amino acids. V lost 3 bases to trimming and J lost 6 bases, with 8 bases between them.

This clonotype has a count of ten or more. The chain recombines TRBV6-2 or TRBV6-3 with TRBJ2-7; a possible D gene is TRBD2 (5 bases). The CDR3 is 14 amino acids. Germline V gene lookup returns CDR1 MNHEY and CDR2 SVGEGT. Deletions cut 4 bases from V and 6 bases from J, with 16 bases between. The DNA of the CDR3 is TGTGCCAGCAGTTTCACACTAACACGGGGCGAGCAGTACTTC. It yields the protein CASSFTLTRGEQYF.

The CDR3 DNA sequence: TGTGCCAGCAGCTTAGGGGGACTAGCGGGAGTGTCCTACAATGAGCAGTTCTTC. It is translated as CASSLGGLAGVSYNEQFF. The V gene is TRBV11-1, the J gene TRBJ2-1; 14 bases are shared with TRBD2. CDR1 is SGHAT and CDR2 is FQDESV in the germline V gene (reference sequence). The CDR3 is 18 amino acids. The V and J ends lost 1 base and 1 base, in that order; junction bases with no gene match: 3.

The genes are TRBV30 and TRBJ2-3, with TRBD2 matching over 9 bases. This CDR3 has 15 amino acids. From germline, CDR1 is GTSNPN and CDR2 SVGIG (reference sequence). V shed 3 bases and J 5 bases; nucleotides not matched to a gene: 9. The CDR3 protein is CAWSDAGGPKDTQYF. The CDR3, as DNA: TGTGCCTGGAGCGACGCGGGAGGGCCTAAAGATACGCAGTATTTT.

The chain has TRBV18 and TRBJ2-1, with D perhaps matching TRBD2 (7 bases). CDR1 and CDR2 (germline): KGHSH, LQKENI. This CDR3 region has 15 residues. Trimming left V 3 bases short and J 7 bases short, with 16 bases between. CDR3 in DNA: TGTGCCAGCTCACCCCTGGGGGGGGCGCAGAATGAGCAGTTCTTC. Protein sequence: CASSPLGGAQNEQFF. Complete variable domain (other parts from reference TRBV18 and TRBJ2-1): NAGVMQNPRHLVRRRGQEARLRCSPMKGHSHVYWYRQLPEEGLKFMVYLQKENIIDESGMPKERFSAEFPKEGPSILRIQQVVRGDSAAYFCASSPLGGAQNEQFFGPGTRLTVL.

This clonotype was seen repeatedly, ten times or more. The chain uses TRBV29-1 and TRBJ1-4; no reliable D call. Between the trimmed V and J ends, which lost 4 bases and 2 bases, there was a span of 11 bases. This CDR3 has 14 residues. Germline loops: CDR1 SQVTM, CDR2 ANQGSEA. Here the CDR3 DNA reads TGCAGCGTTGGGGCCGGGGTTACTAATGAAAAACTGTTTTTT. This sequence encodes CSVGAGVTNEKLFF.

This clonotype was detected many times. This chain connects TRBV7-2 to TRBJ2-7; 7 bases agree with TRBD1. The CDR3 spans 14 residues. The germline gives CDR1 SGHTA, CDR2 FQGNSA. J gave up 2 bases and V 4 bases, and 5 bases lay outside the gene matches. CDR3 sequence (DNA): TGTGCCAGCAGCTGGGACAGTAGTGCCTACGAGCAGTACTTC. Protein product: CASSWDSSAYEQYF.

J is TRBJ1-1 and V is TRBV18; 8 nucleotides agree with TRBD1. The CDR3 contains 16 residues. V gave up 5 bases and J gave up 0 bases; unmatched junction bases: 8. Germline assignment: CDR1 KGHSH and CDR2 LQKENI. CDR3 in amino acids: CASSSVGQALNTEAFF. CDR3 DNA sequence: TGTGCCAGCTCATCCGTGGGACAGGCCCTGAACACTGAAGCTTTCTTT.

The chain couples TRBV5-5 to TRBJ2-5; D possibly corresponds to TRBD2 (5 bases). Germline lookup yields CDR1 SGHKS and CDR2 YYEKEE (reference sequence). The CDR3 is 14 residues long. The V gene lost 4 bases and the J gene lost 5 bases, with 15 bases spanning the gap. The CDR3 DNA is TGTGCCAGCAGCCCGGACTCCGGCCGCGAGACCCAGTACTTC. Translated: CASSPDSGRETQYF.

A few counts support this clonotype. The chain combines TRBV29-1 with TRBJ1-6; 8 nucleotides align to TRBD1. CDR3 length: 15 amino acids. The germline CDR1 and CDR2 sequences are SQVTM and ANQGSEA. The ends lost 6 bases at V and 0 bases at J; junction bases unmatched: 4. In nucleotides, the CDR3 is TGCAGCGTCGGACAGGGTAGCTCCTATAATTCACCCCTCCACTTT. Encoded protein: CSVGQGSSYNSPLHF.

V and J are TRBV2 and TRBJ1-2, with TRBD1 as a possible D gene (6 bases). CDR1 is SNHLY, CDR2 FYNNEI, per germline. The V and J ends lost 6 bases and 10 bases respectively, with 15 bases between them. The CDR3 is 12 amino acids. CDR3 in amino acids: CASRATGFFYTF. CDR3 bases: TGTGCCAGCAGAGCCACAGGGTTCTTCTACACCTTC.

This clonotype occurred a few times. The chain couples TRBV4-1 to TRBJ2-5, with unresolved D. Trimming left V 3 bases short and J 0 bases short, with 8 bases between. The germline V gene has CDR1 MGHRA and CDR2 YSYEKL. There are 14 residues in the CDR3. DNA for the CDR3: TGCGCCAGCAGCCACCTTGTCCACCAAGAGACCCAGTACTTC. The encoded protein is CASSHLVHQETQYF.

The rearrangement joins TRBV7-2 to TRBJ2-1; 8 nucleotides align to TRBD2. With V trimmed by 1 base and J by 10 bases, 21 bases remained unmatched. Germline CDR1 SGHTA, CDR2 FQGNSA. This CDR3 region has 19 residues. The CDR3 sequence: CASSLVVAGLAGRGGEQFF. CDR3 bases: TGTGCCAGCAGCTTAGTCGTGGCGGGGCTAGCGGGCCGCGGGGGGGAGCAGTTCTTC.

This clonotype was detected many times. The J gene is TRBJ2-7, the V gene TRBV6-5; 8 nucleotides align to TRBD1. CDR1 is MNHEY and CDR2 is SVGAGI in the germline V gene. J lost 5 bases, V lost 0 bases, and 12 bases had no gene match. This CDR3 is 17 amino acids long. The CDR3, as DNA: TGTGCCAGCAGTTACTCCCCCCCGGACAGGGTAGGGAACGAGCAGTACTTC. It yields the protein CASSYSPPDRVGNEQYF.